A selection of T cell receptor beta chains follows, all from one sample in a study of CD8+ T cells in alopecia areata. Sequenced by immunoSEQ multiplex PCR; TCRdb stores in-frame clones only, minus some. Of tens of thousands of clones listed, roughly three fifths are singletons. Sequencing used CD8+ T cells sorted from blood, obtained at week 0. These TCRs come from a human donor with alopecia areata. CDR3s include the opening cysteine and the closing phenylalanine or tryptophan. The D gene is left open where the match is weak. Not every row has a clone size; where given, it reads once, few, many or a size class.

J | V | D | size | DNA | CDR3
TRBJ2-2 | TRBV27 | - | - | TGTGCCAGCAGATTTACAGGGACCGGGGAGCTGTTTTTT | CASRFTGTGELFF
TRBJ1-4 | TRBV5-1 | TRBD1 | - | TGCGCCAGCAGCTCGGGGACAGATTATGAAAAACTGTTTTTT | CASSSGTDYEKLFF
TRBJ1-5 | TRBV7-4 | - | few | TGTGCCAGCAGCTTAGGATCGGGCAATCAGCCCCAGCATTTT | CASSLGSGNQPQHF
TRBJ1-2 | TRBV29-1 | TRBD1 | - | TGCAGCGTCCGGAAGACAGGGGTTAACCATGGCTACACCTTC | CSVRKTGVNHGYTF
TRBJ2-7 | TRBV5-6 | - | - | TGTGCCAGCAGCTTGTGGCCCTCCTACGAGCAGTACTTC | CASSLWPSYEQYF
TRBJ2-1 | TRBV27 | TRBD1 | - | TGTGCCAGCAGAGGGGGACAGGGAAGTTGGAATGAGCAGTTCTTC | CASRGGQGSWNEQFF
TRBJ1-3 | TRBV7-2 | - | once | TGTGCCAGCAGCCCCGACTGGGGCTCTGGAAACACCATATATTTT | CASSPDWGSGNTIYF
TRBJ2-2 | TRBV19 | TRBD1 | - | TGTGCCAGTTCGGGACAGAGGCCTCCCACCGGGGAGCTGTTTTTT | CASSGQRPPTGELFF
TRBJ1-2 | TRBV27 | - | - | TGTGCCAGCAGTTCAACCAGTGGGGTCGCGGGCTACACCTTC | CASSSTSGVAGYTF
TRBJ1-3 | TRBV4-1 | - | - | TGCGCCAGCAGCCAAGACCTATGGCAGCTCTCTGGAAACACCATATATTTT | CASSQDLWQLSGNTIYF
TRBJ2-1 | TRBV7-9 | TRBD2 | - | TGTGCCAGCAGCCCGACGGCGGGGGGGACCTACAATGAGCAGTTCTTC | CASSPTAGGTYNEQFF
TRBJ1-1 | TRBV4-2 | - | - | TGTGCCAGCGGCAACAAGATAGAAGCTTTCTTT | CASGNKIEAFF
TRBJ2-7 | TRBV7-9 | TRBD1 | - | TGTGCCAGCAGCTTTCGGGACAGGGATATCTACGAGCAGTACTTC | CASSFRDRDIYEQYF
TRBJ2-7 | TRBV27 | - | - | TGTGCCAGCAGGGGACTTTCCTACGAGCAGTACTTC | CASRGLSYEQYF
TRBJ2-5 | TRBV27 | - | few | TGTGCCAGCAGCACTGCAAACGACGGGGGGACCCAGTACTTC | CASSTANDGGTQYF
TRBJ2-7 | TRBV29-1 | - | few | TGCAGCGTTGAAGGGGTGGCTCCCTCCTCCTACGAGCAGTACTTC | CSVEGVAPSSYEQYF
TRBJ2-7 | TRBV7-3 | TRBD1 | - | TGTGCCAGCAGCATCGGGACAGGGGCCTACGAGCAGTACTTC | CASSIGTGAYEQYF
TRBJ2-2 | TRBV5-6 | - | - | TGTGCCAGCAGCCGTCCCCCGAGGGAGCTGTTTTTT | CASSRPPRELFF
TRBJ2-5 | TRBV27 | TRBD1 | - | TGTGCCAGCAGTATTTACAGGGGAAAAGAGACCCAGTACTTC | CASSIYRGKETQYF
TRBJ1-1 | TRBV4-1 | - | - | TGCGCCAGCAGCCCCCCCGGGAAGGACGAAGCTTTCTTT | CASSPPGKDEAFF
TRBJ1-1 | TRBV6-5 | - | - | TGTGCCAGTCGAAATGGGGGGTCCCGGAACACTGAAGCTTTCTTT | CASRNGGSRNTEAFF
TRBJ2-5 | TRBV4-1 | TRBD2 | - | TGCGCCAGCAGCCAAGATCGAGCGGGGGCATGGACCCAGTACTTC | CASSQDRAGAWTQYF
TRBJ2-5 | TRBV7-6 | - | once | TGTGCCAGCAGCTTAGAGTTCACGGCTGCTGAGACCCAGTACTTC | CASSLEFTAAETQYF
TRBJ1-6 | TRBV7-9 | - | once | TGTGCCAGCAGCTTAGCGGTCGATAATTCACCCCTCCACTTT | CASSLAVDNSPLHF
TRBJ2-7 | TRBV28 | TRBD1 | - | TGTGCCAGCACCCGTCCGGGACAGGCCCCTTACGAGCAGTACTTC | CASTRPGQAPYEQYF
TRBJ2-7 | TRBV5-1 | - | - | TGCGCCAGCAGCTCGGAGGGACCTCCCTACGAGCAGTACTTC | CASSSEGPPYEQYF
TRBJ2-1 | TRBV27 | TRBD2 | - | TGTGCCAGCAGTGATGCCGGGACTAGCGTCCACAATGAGCAGTTCTTC | CASSDAGTSVHNEQFF
TRBJ2-1 | TRBV27 | TRBD2 | - | TGTGCCAGCAGTTTATCCCCTAGCGGGAGGAACAATGAGCAGTTCTTC | CASSLSPSGRNNEQFF
TRBJ2-6 | TRBV7-9 | - | few | TGTGCCAGCAGCTTAGACATTACAGGGTTGGGGGCCAACGTCCTGACTTTC | CASSLDITGLGANVLTF
TRBJ2-7 | TRBV15 | TRBD2 | once | TGTGCCACCAGCGGGACTAGTCTACACGAGCAGTACTTC | CATSGTSLHEQYF
TRBJ1-2 | TRBV4-1 | TRBD1 | - | TGCGCCAGCAGCCAGGGACAGGGTATAGGTGGCTACACCTTC | CASSQGQGIGGYTF
TRBJ1-5 | TRBV27 | - | - | TGTGCCAGCAGTCCGACTTTGGGTTACCGATCCGATCAGCCCCAGCATTTT | CASSPTLGYRSDQPQHF
TRBJ2-2 | TRBV15 | TRBD1 | many | TGTGCCACCAGCCTGGGACAGGGACACACCGGGGAGCTGTTTTTT | CATSLGQGHTGELFF
TRBJ2-7 | TRBV5-1 | - | once | TGCGCCAGCAGCTTGTCACAGACCTACGAGCAGTACTTC | CASSLSQTYEQYF
TRBJ2-1 | TRBV7-3 | - | - | TGTGCCAGCAGCTCAGACAGTTACAATGAGCAGTTCTTC | CASSSDSYNEQFF
TRBJ2-3 | TRBV30 | TRBD2 | - | TGTGCCTGGAGCTACGGGACTAGCGGGAGGACAGATACGCAGTATTTT | CAWSYGTSGRTDTQYF
TRBJ1-1 | TRBV7-2 | - | - | TGTGCCAGCAGCTTTGTCGTCACTGAAGCTTTCTTT | CASSFVVTEAFF
TRBJ2-1 | TRBV4-1 | - | once | TGCGCCAGCAGCCTCGGACTGTACAATGAGCAGTTCTTC | CASSLGLYNEQFF
TRBJ2-7 | TRBV5-1 | - | - | TGCGCCAGCAGTGTGACGGTAACCTACGAGCAGTACTTC | CASSVTVTYEQYF